This TCR beta chain originates from a study of shared clonotypes between healthy human individuals. Study-wide points: Non-shared clonotypes showed lower generation probabilities than clonotypes common to all four donors.

How the authors handled the data: ImmunoSEQ output lacked quality scores and full-length reads, limiting matched filtering. TCRdb's table, derived via immunoSEQ multiplex PCR, lists solely in-frame clones and lacks some. The D gene and trimming were derived from the DNA, and the V and J assignments and clone size from that table. The data show under 1,900,000 clones, with approximately 98.5% seen just once and 0.36% held by the top ten. Trimming took off 6 bases at V and 2 bases at J, with 3 bases between the two ends. There are 11 residues in the CDR3. Looked up from germline, CDR1 is MGHDK and CDR2 is SYGVNS. Of note for this clone: Its antigen remains unknown. This CDR3 is also generated by other DNA sequences in the sample.

The chain has TRBV25-1 and TRBJ2-3, with unresolved D. This sequence originates from a man aged 25-40 years in good health. The sequencing input was naive CD4+ T cells sorted from blood. Subset: CD45RA+ positively selected. In DNA, the CDR3 is TGTGCCAGCAGCGTCACAGATACGCAGTATTTT. It codes for CASSVTDTQYF. Based on the CDR3 plus reference TRBV25-1 and TRBJ2-3, the full variable domain is EADIYQTPRYLVIGTGKKITLECSQTMGHDKMYWYQQDPGMELHLIHYSYGVNSTEKGDLSSESTVSRIRTEHFPLTLESARPSHTSQYLCASSVTDTQYFGPGTRLTVL.